This T cell receptor (beta chain) appears in the sequencing data of a study of identifying expanded T cells in peripheral blood. CDR1 and CDR2 (germline): MDHEN, SYDVKM. CDR3 size: 15 residues. Germline trimming cut 7 bases from V and 7 bases from J; bases unmatched to any gene: 11. Study conclusions and caveats: Roughly 1.2 clones differed between technical replicates, versus approximately 16 and 19 over time.

Repertoires were generated with immunoSEQ multiplex PCR, while TCRdb's copy carries only in-frame clones and drops some. The table lists 75,000 to 100,000 clones, approximately 91% of them singletons. A note on this clone: Its antigen is not identified.

Healthy donors had no documented immune events, such as infections, while sampled. This TCR was recovered from a person between 18 and 69 years old in good health. The sequenced material came from blood. The chain links TRBV28 to TRBJ1-2; TRBD1 matches at 11 bases. This CDR3 is CASNFGSDRGRGYTF. CDR3 coding DNA: TGTGCCAGCAACTTTGGCTCGGACAGGGGGCGTGGCTACACCTTC.